These T cell receptor beta chains were read from a single sample in a study of cytomegalovirus exposure and HLA in healthy donors. Data came from immunoSEQ multiplex PCR; TCRdb stores just in-frame clones and leaves some out. This sample's table has over 110,000 clones. Sequences were obtained from PBMCs. These receptors were taken from a male donor in good health and CMV-seronegative. CDR3s leave out the opening cysteine and the closing phenylalanine or tryptophan.

>TRBV30
AWTLRMNYGYT
>TRBV15
ATSRDGLGGSTEAF
>TRBV7-9
ASSWAVGANTEAF
>TRBV4-3
ASSQDRTAQSLYEQY
>TRBV6-5
ASSSPGGPNTEAF
>TRBV7-9
ASSLEPAGQGLTEAF
>TRBV6-5
ASRRYLNTEAF
>TRBV2
ASSEGQANQPQH
>TRBV30
AWSLSLMGGRWGEQY
>TRBV7-8
ASNLGRGIYSNQPQH
>TRBV19
ASSIVASDEQF
>TRBV5-4
ASSTTSGRPSYEQY
>TRBV5-1
ASSAGTSGSHEQF
>TRBV5-1
ASSLATSSGANVLT
>TRBV6-5
ASSSSINYGYT
>TRBV18
ASSPGSLNTEAF
>TRBV7-9
ASSSGQGRTGNTIY
>TRBV5-6
ASSLGGDEAF
>TRBV29-1
SVEWGGRGDTDTQY
>TRBV6-5
ASSPPAGQGRHT
>TRBV19
ASSRGGEIDTQY
>TRBV25-1
ASSATGTSSYNEQF
>TRBV27
ASSLSWDSNTEAF
>TRBV6-5
ASSRSQGTEAF
>TRBV6-1
ASSEGTGNQPQH
>TRBV11-3
ASSVGWSTEAF
>TRBV27
ASSFTGGGTDTQY
>TRBV2
ASRDRGGNQPQH
>TRBV6-5
ASSYGGGGNTIY
>TRBV9
ASSGQGSGYT
>TRBV5-3
ARSLLTGPIQPQH